The rows below give T cell receptor beta chains drawn from one sample of a study of shared clonotypes between healthy human individuals. Method: immunoSEQ multiplex PCR; TCRdb's copy keeps in-frame clones and lacks some. Of about 2 million clones detected, about 95% appear once; the ten largest clones hold 1% to 1.5%. The specimen was naive CD8+ T cells sorted from blood. The receptors were sampled from a man aged 18 to 29 in good health. Both conserved end residues are part of each CDR3. Each record gives: CDR3 length, J gene, D gene, V gene, clone size, CDR3 DNA, CDR3 protein. D genes are given only for firm matches. Rows may omit the clone size; those that give it use once, few, many or a size class.

13,TRBJ1-5,NA,TRBV7-6,NA,TGTGCCAGCAGCTTAGCGCCGGGTCAGCCCCAGCATTTT,CASSLAPGQPQHF
15,TRBJ2-1,NA,TRBV4-1,once,TGCGCCAGCGGCCAAGTAGCGACGGGGGAAAATGAGCAGTTCTTC,CASGQVATGENEQFF
18,TRBJ1-6,NA,TRBV28,NA,TGTGCCAGCAGTTTAGTGGCTGGGGGAATCTCCTATAATTCACCCCTCCACTTT,CASSLVAGGISYNSPLHF
13,TRBJ2-5,NA,TRBV19,NA,TGTGCCAGTAGTATGGACGGCGAAGAGACCCAGTACTTC,CASSMDGEETQYF
17,TRBJ2-2,TRBD2,TRBV9,NA,TGTGCCAGCAGCGTAGCTCGACTAGCGGAGTACACCGGGGAGCTGTTTTTT,CASSVARLAEYTGELFF
17,TRBJ1-1,TRBD1,TRBV11-2,NA,TGTGCCAGCAGCTTAGATCGGACAGGGGAAGGTTACGCTGAAGCTTTCTTT,CASSLDRTGEGYAEAFF
15,TRBJ2-1,TRBD2,TRBV4-2,NA,TGTGCCAGCAGCCAAGAAAGCGGGGGATACAATGAGCAGTTCTTC,CASSQESGGYNEQFF
15,TRBJ2-5,NA,TRBV28,once,TGTGCCAGCAGTTTAAAGGAAAAGGATCGAGAGACCCAGTACTTC,CASSLKEKDRETQYF
15,TRBJ2-2,NA,TRBV4-3,NA,TGCGCCAGCAGCCAAGATATCCCCTACACCGGGGAGCTGTTTTTT,CASSQDIPYTGELFF
16,TRBJ2-1,TRBD2,TRBV11-2,NA,TGTGCCAGCAGGCTTAACCAGGGACTAGTTGTGGATGAGCAGTTCTTC,CASRLNQGLVVDEQFF
15,TRBJ2-7,NA,TRBV7-2,NA,TGTGCCAGCAGCTTATCGGGCGGGCTCTCCTACGAGCAGTACTTC,CASSLSGGLSYEQYF
14,TRBJ1-5,NA,TRBV6-5,NA,TGTGCCAGCAGCCCGGGGGGCGAGAATCAGCCCCAGCATTTT,CASSPGGENQPQHF
17,TRBJ1-2,TRBD1,TRBV13,NA,TGTGCCAGCAGCTTAGGGGCCCTTCAGGGGGGGTATGGTGGCTACACCTTC,CASSLGALQGGYGGYTF
13,TRBJ2-3,NA,TRBV9,NA,TGTGCCAGCAGCGTTGGGGGCGAAGATACGCAGTATTTT,CASSVGGEDTQYF
18,TRBJ2-3,NA,TRBV7-9,NA,TGTGCCAGCAGCTCCTCCAGTTCGGGCCGGTTAGGCACAGATACGCAGTATTTT,CASSSSSSGRLGTDTQYF
13,TRBJ1-2,NA,TRBV19,few,TGTGCCAGTAGTATAAGACTGAGCTATGGCTACACCTTC,CASSIRLSYGYTF
18,TRBJ2-4,TRBD2,TRBV27,NA,TGTGCCAGCAGCCCCCTTGGGCCAAGCGGGAGTTTCAAAAACATTCAGTACTTC,CASSPLGPSGSFKNIQYF
17,TRBJ2-1,NA,TRBV4-1,NA,TGCGCCAGCAGCCAAGATCAGCGGGTAAGCTCCTACAATGAGCAGTTCTTC,CASSQDQRVSSYNEQFF
15,TRBJ2-1,TRBD2,TRBV6-6,NA,TGTGCCAGCAGTTACACTAGCGGGGGATACAATGAGCAGTTCTTC,CASSYTSGGYNEQFF
17,TRBJ2-2,NA,TRBV13,NA,TGTGCCAGCAGCTTAGTATCGGGCGGCTTGAACACCGGGGAGCTGTTTTTT,CASSLVSGGLNTGELFF
16,TRBJ1-5,NA,TRBV19,NA,TGTGCCACCACCCCTTGGGGGGATTGGGGCAATCAGCCCCAGCATTTT,CATTPWGDWGNQPQHF
12,TRBJ2-1,TRBD2,TRBV12-5,NA,TGTGCTAGTGGTTGGGGAGGGAATGAGCAGTTCTTC,CASGWGGNEQFF
17,TRBJ2-2,TRBD2,TRBV5-6,NA,TGTGCCAGCAGCCCTCACTTAGCGGGAGGGCCTATCGGGGAGCTGTTTTTT,CASSPHLAGGPIGELFF
18,TRBJ2-1,NA,TRBV11-2,NA,TGTGCCAGCAGCCCAGGGTCCCTTGTGACGAGCCCCTACAATGAGCAGTTCTTC,CASSPGSLVTSPYNEQFF
14,TRBJ1-4,NA,TRBV5-5,once,TGTGCCAGCAGCTTGGAGCAGGCGCGTGAAAAACTGTTTTTT,CASSLEQAREKLFF
13,TRBJ2-1,NA,TRBV5-8,NA,TGTGCCAGCAGCTTAGTTGGTTACAATGAGCAGTTCTTC,CASSLVGYNEQFF
13,TRBJ2-7,NA,TRBV11-2,once,TGTGCCAGCAGCTTAACTGGGGCCTACGAGCAGTACTTC,CASSLTGAYEQYF